This T cell receptor beta chain was sequenced during a study of early T cells in non-severe SARS-CoV-2 infection. The protocol attached unique molecular identifiers to individual cDNA molecules. One entry per CDR3 protein, called by TCRdb with MiXCR from the 5' RACE reads. The sample shows tens of thousands of distinct CDR3 sequences, approximately 6.3% of them seen only once. This clonotype has at least ten counts. Its target is unknown. General observations from the study: CD4 and private specificities were missed by VDJdb matching, which favored anti-spike CD8 responses.

The CDR3 extends over 17 amino acids. V was clipped by 3 bases and J by 8 bases, with 24 bases between them. The gene calls are TRBV12-3 or TRBV12-4 and TRBJ2-3, with D possibly being TRBD2 (5 bases). The sequence was obtained from an adult who was a healthcare worker with PCR-confirmed SARS-CoV-2 infection or an uninfected control (not recorded which). The sequencing used whole blood, collected at baseline. CDR3 DNA: TGTGCCAGCAGTTTGGCCAGTAGGAGGTTACACAGAGGTACGCAGTATTTT. Its translation: CASSLASRRLHRGTQYF.